This TCR beta chain was obtained from a study of T-cell memory formation after mild COVID-19. As for the study in general: Most TCR clusters belonged to a single donor. Study outcomes and limitations: Contracting CD4+ clones lay largely in CM and EM, with CD8+ ones residing in EMRA. Day 37-peaking second-wave clones had unconfirmed SARS-CoV-2 specificity.

Using its own MiXCR run on the 5' RACE reads, TCRdb lists one record per CDR3 protein. Among 300,000 to 400,000 distinct CDR3 sequences listed, 25% to 30% were seen once. Regarding this clonotype: The antigen is undetermined.

Germline-derived CDR1 and CDR2 are SGHNT and YYREEE (reference sequence). V was shortened by 2 bases and J by 4 bases, with 12 bases between the two germline ends. The length of the CDR3 is 14 residues. The sequenced sample consisted of PBMCs or a T cell subset sorted from them (not recorded which). The chain is built from TRBV5-4 and TRBJ2-5; either TRBD1 or TRBD2 may supply D (6 bases each). This TCR was sampled from an adult woman who had mild COVID-19 (a few samples of this study predate the infection). Cell type and time point are not known. In DNA form, the CDR3 reads TGTGCCAGCAGCTTAGGGGGGCTGGGAGAGACCCAGTACTTC. Translated: CASSLGGLGETQYF. The complete variable domain, with remaining parts taken from reference TRBV5-4 and TRBJ2-5, reads ETGVTQSPTHLIKTRGQQVTLRCSSQSGHNTVSWYQQALGQGPQFIFQYYREEENGRGNFPPRFSGLQFPNYSSELNVNALELDDSALYLCASSLGGLGETQYFGPGTRLLVL.